One sample yielded the 27 T cell receptor beta chains listed below, sequenced in a study of blood T cells in healthy people across ages. For the second PCR, which ran for about 6 to 11 cycles, a sample-barcoded 5' primer and a J-beta primer mix were used. TCRdb reprocessed the 5' RACE reads via MiXCR and lists one record per CDR3 protein. The data hold more than 800,000 distinct CDR3 sequences, with more than 25% observed a single time. Specimen: blood. These receptors all come from an elderly woman in good health.

This clonotype showed up many times. The chain is built from TRBV29-1 and TRBJ1-1, with D unresolved. The CDR3 totals 13 residues. V was trimmed by 4 bases and J by 1 base, leaving 10 bases between them. CDR1 and CDR2 (germline): SQVTM, ANQGSEA. For the CDR3, the DNA is TGCAGCGTTGGCACAACCGCGAACACTGAAGCTTTCTTT. Amino acids: CSVGTTANTEAFF.

About this clonotype itself: No DNA is shown, since the ends of the CDR3 on it are uncertain; the CDR3 is the one TCRdb lists. The genes are TRBV7-2 and TRBJ1-6. The CDR3 totals 18 residues, both ends included. Germline values: CDR1 SGHTA, CDR2 FQGNSA. The CDR3 loop reads CASSITDTQYLAQAPLHF.

This clonotype was picked up many times. The J gene is TRBJ2-5, the V gene TRBV6-1; D is uncertain. Germline assignment: CDR1 MNHNS and CDR2 SASEGT. The V and J ends lost 7 bases and 5 bases respectively, with 17 bases between them. There are 14 residues in the CDR3. CDR3 residues: CASTTFRQAETQYF. The CDR3 region has the DNA TGTGCCAGCACCACCTTTCGTCAGGCGGAGACCCAGTACTTC.

Ten or more counts support this clonotype. The chain has TRBV15 and TRBJ2-7; 11 bases agree with TRBD2. The CDR3 loop spans 15 amino acids. CDR1 is LNHNV and CDR2 is YYDKDF in the germline V gene (reference sequence). V gave up 1 base and J gave up 7 bases; unmatched junction bases: 6. CDR3 coding DNA: TGTGCCACCAGCAGAGTCCTGGGACTAGCGGCTGAGCAGTACTTC. Its protein is CATSRVLGLAAEQYF.

This clonotype was seen at least ten times. The chain joins TRBV20-1 to TRBJ1-2, with 12 bases identical to TRBD1. Germline CDR1 DFQATT, CDR2 SNEGSKA (reference sequence). The CDR3 is 15 amino acids. V gave up 5 bases and J gave up 4 bases; unmatched junction bases: 8. The DNA for the CDR3 is TGCAGTGCTTCCTTGACGGGACAGGGGGCCTATGGCTACACCTTC. Its protein is CSASLTGQGAYGYTF.

Comment on this clonotype: This clone may be a read error of a much larger clone one base away. The chain uses TRBV5-1 and TRBJ2-4; a possible D gene is TRBD1 (6 bases). The J call may be faulty, since TRBJ2-7 better matches the DNA end. This CDR3 has 14 amino acids. Germline V gene sequence: CDR1 SGHRS, CDR2 YFSETQ. The CDR3 protein is CTSSVQQGPHEQYF. CDR3 coding DNA: TGCACCAGCAGCGTCCAACAGGGTCCACACGAGCAGTACTTC.

The V gene is TRBV20-1, the J gene TRBJ2-7; TRBD1 agrees at 11 bases. The CDR3 has 16 residues. Germline assignment: CDR1 DFQATT and CDR2 SNEGSKA (reference sequence). CDR3 loop: CSRPRTGGAGSYEQYF. CDR3 coding DNA: TGCAGCCGCCCCAGGACAGGGGGCGCAGGATCCTACGAGCAGTACTTC.

In its sample, this clonotype was seen a few times. V gene TRBV7-9 combines with J gene TRBJ1-4; unclear D gene. The germline CDR1 and CDR2 sequences are SEHNR and FQNEAQ (reference sequence). Trimming stripped 5 bases from V and 8 bases from J, with 18 bases between. The CDR3 contains 15 residues. The CDR3 is CASSRDAAGGEKLFF. CDR3 bases: TGTGCCAGCAGCAGAGACGCGGCAGGTGGAGAAAAACTGTTTTTT. The full variable domain, rest sourced from reference TRBV7-9 and TRBJ1-4, is DTGVSQNPRHKITKRGQNVTFRCDPISEHNRLYWYRQTLGQGPEFLTYFQNEAQLEKSRLLSDRFSAERPKGSFSTLEIQRTEQGDSAMYLCASSRDAAGGEKLFFGSGTQLSVL.

Many counts were recorded for this clonotype. The rearrangement uses TRBV7-6 and TRBJ2-5; D might be TRBD2 (6 bases). This CDR3 is built from 16 residues. The germline gives CDR1 SGHVS, CDR2 FNYEAQ. The germline V and J ends were trimmed by 1 base and 5 bases, with 17 bases remaining between them. The CDR3 loop is CASSLGGKVVMETQYF. DNA of the CDR3: TGTGCCAGCAGCTTAGGCGGGAAGGTAGTGATGGAGACCCAGTACTTC. The full variable domain, completed using reference TRBV7-6 and TRBJ2-5, is GAGVSQSPRYKVTKRGQDVALRCDPISGHVSLYWYRQALGQGPEFLTYFNYEAQQDKSGLPNDRFSAERPEGSISTLTIQRTEQRDSAMYRCASSLGGKVVMETQYFGPGTRLLVL.

Remarks on this clonotype: The missing conserved phenylalanine or tryptophan at the end of this CDR3 makes a read error likely. The chain recombines TRBV12-3 or TRBV12-4 with TRBJ2-3; 12 bases match TRBD2. The CDR3 runs 16 residues. V shed 5 bases, J shed 4 bases, and the junction held 7 bases outside the gene matches. The CDR3 nucleotides read TGTGCCAGCAGTGCCGGGACTAGCGGGTGGTCAGATACGCAGTATTCC. Its protein product is CASSAGTSGWSDTQYS.

The CDR3 nucleotides are TGTGCCAGCAGTTGCCCAGGGAATGAGCAGTACTTC. The encoded protein is CASSCPGNEQYF. The chain links TRBV6-2 or TRBV6-3 to TRBJ2-5, with D possibly TRBD1 on 5 matching bases. The CDR3 spans 12 residues. Germline CDR1 is MNHEY and CDR2 is SVGEGT. The V and J ends lost 4 bases and 11 bases respectively, with 14 bases between them.

This clonotype appeared a few times. This rearrangement joins TRBV11-2 to TRBJ1-6; the D gene is possibly TRBD1 (5 bases). V was trimmed by 3 bases and J by 0 bases, leaving 21 bases between them. This CDR3 contains 20 residues. Germline values: CDR1 SGHAT, CDR2 FQNNGV. CDR3: CASSFLLDSVSLSYNSPLHF. Written as DNA, the CDR3 is TGTGCCAGCAGCTTTCTACTTGACAGTGTGAGCCTCTCCTATAATTCACCCCTCCACTTT.

This clonotype was detected only a few times. The V and J genes are TRBV6-5 and TRBJ1-1; a weak D match, TRBD1 (5 bases). Germline CDR1 is MNHEY and CDR2 is SVGAGI. V was pared by 6 bases and J by 2 bases, with 13 bases between. The CDR3 is made up of 14 amino acids. The CDR3 loop is CASRTGDRNTEAFF. CDR3 nucleotides: TGTGCCAGCAGAACAGGAGACAGAAACACTGAAGCTTTCTTT.

This clonotype has a count of ten or more. Its ends do not fully match the called genes, so a read error is possible. This chain uses TRBV20-1 with TRBJ1-2, with a tentative D call TRBD1 (5 bases). The CDR3 runs to 14 residues. Germline lookup yields CDR1 DFQATT and CDR2 SNEGSKA (reference sequence). This CDR3 reads CSAGDSSANYGYTF. The CDR3 DNA reads TGCAGTGCTGGAGACAGCTCAGCTAACTATGGCTACACCTTC.

As for this clonotype: A read error may be the cause here, since a much bigger clone is one base away. The conserved closing phenylalanine or tryptophan is absent in this CDR3, likely reflecting a read error. This chain uses TRBV18 with TRBJ2-7; D may be TRBD1 or TRBD2 (6 bases each). With the DNA end fitting TRBJ2-5 better, the J assignment may be wrong. The CDR3 runs to 14 residues. Germline V gene data show CDR1 as KGHSH and CDR2 as LQKENI. CDR3 coding DNA: TGTGCCAGCTCACCACAGAGGGGGGCAGCGACCCAGTACTTG. It translates to CASSPQRGAATQYL.

The rearrangement links TRBV18 to TRBJ2-1, with 11 positions matching TRBD2. Losses at the gene ends were 2 bases for V and 6 bases for J; bases not matched to a gene: 3. The V gene's germline CDR1 is KGHSH and CDR2 LQKENI. The CDR3 totals 15 residues. CDR3 nucleotides: TGTGCCAGCTCACCATCTAGCGGGGGGTGCAATGAGCAGTTCTTC. Amino acids: CASSPSSGGCNEQFF.

This clonotype was observed a handful of times. The V and J genes are TRBV15 and TRBJ2-1; D is ambiguous. The end of the DNA aligns better with TRBJ2-7, so the J call may be wrong. The CDR3 is made up of 12 amino acids. Germline values: CDR1 LNHNV, CDR2 YYDKDF (reference sequence). In DNA form, the CDR3 reads TGTGCCACCAGCAGAGCCCACAATGAGCAGTACTTC. The encoded protein is CATSRAHNEQYF.

This clonotype occurred a few times. It may be a read error: a sequence one base away is much more abundant. J is TRBJ1-2 and V is TRBV6-2 or TRBV6-3, with 10 bases lining up with TRBD1. The germline gives CDR1 MNHEY, CDR2 SVGEGT. The CDR3 extends over 13 amino acids. V lost 7 bases to trimming and J lost 9 bases; unmatched junction nucleotides: 8. This chain's CDR3 is CASIDRGRGSYTF. CDR3 nucleotide sequence: TGTGCCAGCATTGACAGGGGGCGAGGCAGCTACACCTTC.

This clonotype was observed a handful of times. The genes are TRBV7-9 and TRBJ2-2; TRBD1 aligns across 8 bases. Trimming took 8 bases from V and 3 from J; bases not matched to a gene: 8. Germline CDR1 is SEHNR and CDR2 is FQNEAQ (reference sequence). The CDR3 contains 15 residues. CDR3: CASSAGQGDTGELFF. CDR3 bases: TGTGCCAGCTCTGCAGGACAGGGAGACACCGGGGAGCTGTTTTTT.

This clonotype was recorded at least ten times. The CDR3 nucleotides are TGTGCCAGCAGTTATACAGGGGCTCGGGGCTACACCTTC. Amino acid sequence: CASSYTGARGYTF. This sequence joins TRBV6-5 and TRBJ1-2; 7 bases line up with TRBD1. The CDR3 is 13 residues long. Germline loops: CDR1 MNHEY, CDR2 SVGAGI. Losses at the gene ends were 3 bases for V and 8 bases for J; bases not matched to a gene: 6.

The chain employs TRBV29-1 and TRBJ2-5, with a tentative D call TRBD1 (5 bases). The CDR3 spans 11 residues. Germline V gives CDR1 SQVTM, CDR2 ANQGSEA. Trimming removed 5 bases at V and 4 bases at J, with 8 bases between. The chain's CDR3 is CSVRGPETQYF. In nucleotides, the CDR3 is TGCAGCGTTAGGGGCCCAGAGACCCAGTACTTC.

This clonotype was counted at least ten times. The rearrangement links TRBV20-1 to TRBJ2-7; D tentatively reads TRBD1 or TRBD2 (5 bases each). Trimming shortened V by 1 base and J by 10 bases, and 11 bases separated the two germline ends. In germline, CDR1 is DFQATT, CDR2 SNEGSKA (reference sequence). The CDR3 is made up of 11 amino acids. Here the CDR3 DNA reads TGCAGTGCTAGAGGGGGGACCCACCAGTACTTC. Encoded protein: CSARGGTHQYF.

The chain is built from TRBV12-3 or TRBV12-4 and TRBJ2-5; 11 nucleotides line up with TRBD2. Unmatched junction bases numbered 8, after V lost 5 bases and J lost 3 bases. CDR3 length: 16 residues. CDR3 nucleotides: TGTGCCAGCAGTCGAGGACTAGCGGGCACAAAAGAGACCCAGTACTTC. This gives the protein CASSRGLAGTKETQYF.

This clonotype was observed a few times. This chain links TRBV6-1 with TRBJ1-5; TRBD1 agrees at 8 bases. This CDR3 is built from 13 residues. Per germline, CDR1 MNHNS and CDR2 SASEGT. With 11 bases clipped from V and 4 bases from J, the junction kept 7 bases outside the gene matches. CDR3 residues: CAADRVGNQPQHF. The CDR3 DNA follows: TGTGCCGCGGACAGGGTTGGAAATCAGCCCCAGCATTTT.

With respect to this clonotype: This may be a read error: a much more frequent sequence differs by one nucleotide. The genes are TRBV9 and TRBJ2-7, with a possible D match to TRBD1 (6 bases). Germline-derived CDR1 and CDR2 are SGDLS and YYNGEE. This CDR3 is built from 17 residues. CDR3 loop: CASSVEAGVLSSHEQYF. The CDR3 region has the DNA TGTGCCAGCAGCGTAGAGGCAGGGGTTTTGAGCTCCCACGAGCAGTACTTC. The variable domain in full, completed from reference TRBV9 and TRBJ2-7, reads DSGVTQTPKHLITATGQRVTLRCSPRSGDLSVYWYQQSLDQGLQFLIQYYNGEERAKGNILERFSAQQFPDLHSELNLSSLELGDSALYFCASSVEAGVLSSHEQYFGPGTRLTVT.

The table lists this clonotype with many counts. The chain links TRBV7-8 to TRBJ1-2; TRBD1 might be the D (5 bases). V shed 5 bases and J shed 1 base, with 14 bases lying between them. Germline lookup yields CDR1 SGHVS and CDR2 FQNEAQ. CDR3 size: 15 residues. CDR3 residues: CASSPKEGINYGYTF. CDR3 bases: TGTGCCAGCAGCCCGAAGGAGGGGATTAACTATGGCTACACCTTC.

In this sample, this clonotype turned up many times. The V call is TRBV12-3 or TRBV12-4, the J call TRBJ1-5; D is unresolved. V was pared by 6 bases and J by 9 bases, with 18 bases between. The CDR3 contains 14 residues. The CDR3 spells CASSPGLGVTPQHF. The CDR3 bases are TGTGCCAGCAGCCCTGGACTGGGAGTAACGCCCCAGCATTTT.